This TCR beta chain was found in a study of shared clonotypes between healthy human individuals. Study in general: For every donor, three CD4 naive, three CD4 memory, two CD8 naive and one CD8 memory plates were used. The study, taken as a whole, reports: Generation probability values for non-shared clonotypes were lower than those for clonotypes shared by all four donors.

As handled by the study authors: ImmunoSEQ yielded junction-only sequences lacking quality scores, so filtering differed. The protocol was immunoSEQ multiplex PCR, while the TCRdb copy is restricted to in-frame clones and leaves out a portion. Clonal size and the V and J genes are those of that table, whereas D and trimming came from the DNA. The sample holds about 2.4 million clones, 93% seen once. This clone appeared a single time. Its target is not known. This CDR3 is built from 15 residues. J lost 1 base, V lost 1 base, and 3 bases had no gene match. In germline, CDR1 is SGHRS, CDR2 YFSETQ. Sequencing was done on a sample of naive CD4+ T cells from PBMCs. The subset was: CD45RA+ positively selected. The origin of this receptor is a man between 18 and 35 years old in good health. Some clones in this sample may be carry-over from other donors' samples. This chain joins TRBV5-1 and TRBJ2-7; TRBD1 matches at 9 bases. This CDR3 reads CASSLFGTGSYEQYF. In DNA, the CDR3 is TGCGCCAGCAGCTTGTTCGGGACAGGGTCCTACGAGCAGTACTTC.